This entry lists 2 T cell receptor beta chains sequenced from one sample in a study of CD8 T cells in ankylosing spondylitis. TCRdb redid the calling of the 5' RACE reads with MiXCR, one entry per CDR3 protein. The sample carries hundreds of thousands of distinct CDR3 sequences, under 25% recorded once. Sequenced material: blood, either unsorted or a sorted T cell fraction (not recorded which). These TCRs come from a female donor with ankylosing spondylitis or in good health (not recorded which).

This clonotype has only a few counts. The chain combines TRBV7-2 with TRBJ1-4, with D unresolved. Germline-derived CDR1 and CDR2 are SGHTA and FQGNSA. Trimming shortened V by 5 bases and J by 4 bases, and 11 bases separated the two germline ends. The CDR3 totals 14 residues. The CDR3 loop reads CASSQTAFNEKLFF. The DNA for the CDR3 is TGTGCCAGCAGCCAGACGGCCTTTAATGAAAAACTGTTTTTT.

This clonotype has only a few counts. This chain joins TRBV7-8 and TRBJ2-2; TRBD2 agrees at 12 bases. V lost 6 bases to trimming and J lost 8 bases; unmatched junction nucleotides: 4. CDR3 length: 14 residues. Germline V CDR1 and CDR2: SGHVS, FQNEAQ. CDR3 DNA: TGTGCCAGCAGTCCCGGACTAGCGGGAGGGGAGCTGTTTTTT. Translated: CASSPGLAGGELFF. Based on the CDR3 plus reference TRBV7-8 and TRBJ2-2, the full variable domain is GAGVSQSPRYKVAKRGQDVALRCDPISGHVSLFWYQQALGQGPEFLTYFQNEAQLDKSGLPSDRFFAERPEGSVSTLKIQRTQQEDSAVYLCASSPGLAGGELFFGEGSRLTVL.